Below, one T cell receptor beta chain is given with its context. Its cognate antigen has yet to be identified. The record has no base qualities; no much larger clone is one base away. Library creation used the immunoSEQ multiplex PCR assay. The original methods were these. To diagnose cytomegalovirus status from the catalog of TCR beta chain sequences, a statistical classification framework was built. Entries here come from immuneACCESS through TCRdb and include only in-frame sequences with V and J called. Some clones fail to appear in such tables; in the studies checked, an unresolved V gene covers under half of the shortfall, and the cause of the remainder is unknown. D and trimming come from the DNA, and the V and J calls and clone size come from that table. The sample table holds 50,000 to 65,000 clones, of which 89% were seen once. The ten largest clones take up roughly 15% of the sample. The donors were included in the validation cohort of approximately 120 subjects, a group kept apart from the roughly 730-subject first cohort.

This entry is derived from a study of cytomegalovirus exposure and HLA in healthy donors (dated by TCRdb to the late 2010s). Regarding the complete study: According to a later analysis, one platform produced both the approximately 110 validation repertoires and the roughly 650 repertoires of the first cohort. The aim of the study was to test whether cataloging public T cell receptors could identify signatures of past pathogen exposure. To predict cytomegalovirus infection status, the study brought together high-throughput TCR immunosequencing, statistical association of individual TCRs with disease status, and machine learning. Along with the approximately 700-subject first cohort, a separate validation cohort of over a hundred different subjects was used. General conclusions and limits of the study: A total of about 150 TCR beta chains were listed by the study as associated with cytomegalovirus. A later analysis had no HLA typing for the validation cohort, so co-occurrence there was scored across all 110 or so repertoires. A later analysis found that TCRs clustered in the first cohort also tended to co-occur in the roughly 120 validation repertoires, with 94% of cluster scores above 0. The authors suggested that the approach could potentially be extended to other disease states and immunological phenotypes. Across donors, most TCR sequences were observed very rarely, whereas some public TCRs were present in many individuals. In vitro tests confirmed that a few of the cytomegalovirus-associated TCR beta chains recognize cytomegalovirus antigens. In both the original and validation cohorts, the classifier was reported to diagnose cytomegalovirus status with high specificity and sensitivity.

V ends up 6 bases short and J 4 bases short, with an unmatched junction base count of 11. From its cysteine to its phenylalanine, the CDR3 spans 15 amino acids. Only the CDR3 region is kept as DNA, spanning 45 bases read in frame from base 1. CDR1 and CDR2 are drawn from the germline V gene (reference sequence): MNHEY, SMNVEV. Material: PBMCs. The sequence is built from TRBV27 and TRBJ2-5; TRBD1 matches 7 bases in the middle. This receptor was obtained from a woman aged 18-29 years in good health and CMV-seronegative. The encoded CDR3 is CASSFYEGARETQYF. The DNA reads as follows: TGTGCCAGCAGCTTCTACGAGGGGGCTCGAGAGACCCAGTACTTC.